A selection of T cell receptor beta chains follows, all from one sample in a study of shared clonotypes between healthy human individuals. Data came from immunoSEQ multiplex PCR; TCRdb stores just in-frame clones and leaves some out. The table shows roughly 530,000 clones, with about 95% occurring only once. The specimen sequenced was naive CD4+ T cells sorted from blood. These receptors came from a woman in her thirties in good health. CDR3s leave out the opening cysteine and the closing phenylalanine or tryptophan. Each record gives: V gene, J gene, CDR3 protein.

>TRBV6-5|TRBJ2-2
ASMYDRVGELF
>TRBV18|TRBJ2-6
ASSPGQGTDHSGANVLT
>TRBV7-6|TRBJ2-7
ASSLAGQIYEQY
>TRBV6-4|TRBJ2-3
ASSLAGPTDTQY
>TRBV28|TRBJ1-2
ATRGQGRNYGYT
>TRBV2|TRBJ1-4
ASRQGVPNEKLF
>TRBV18|-
ASSPQQGNEQY
>TRBV7-2|TRBJ1-1
ASSFPGTGYTEAF
>TRBV28|TRBJ2-7
ASTPGGTGGDEQY
>TRBV6-5|TRBJ2-7
ASSYSAGGLNEQY
>TRBV6-5|TRBJ2-1
ASSYGRGEQF
>TRBV6-1|TRBJ1-2
ASRSDSVRGYT
>TRBV4-1|TRBJ2-1
ASSQTGGLTYNEQF
>TRBV5-4|TRBJ2-4
ASSDALAKNIQY